These 15 T cell receptor beta chains originate from one sample sequenced in a study of T-cell memory formation after mild COVID-19. TCRdb itself ran the 5' RACE reads through MiXCR, one entry per CDR3 protein. The profile covers 250,000 to 350,000 distinct CDR3 sequences, with 15% to 20% appearing a single time and roughly 25% taken by the ten largest. Material: PBMCs or a T cell subset sorted from them (not recorded which). Receptors originate from a man aged 18 to 29 who had mild COVID-19 (a few samples of this study predate the infection). Cell type and time point are not known.

This clonotype was seen only a few times. This chain links TRBV7-9 with TRBJ2-7, with 14 bases aligning to TRBD2. The V segment lost 7 bases and the J segment 5 bases; nucleotides outside the gene matches: 10. This CDR3 spans 16 amino acids. The V gene's germline CDR1 is SEHNR and CDR2 FQNEAQ (reference sequence). This chain's CDR3 is CASNAGTSGGLDEQYF. In DNA, the CDR3 is TGTGCCAGCAACGCCGGGACTAGCGGGGGTCTGGACGAGCAGTACTTC.

V usage is TRBV27 and J usage is TRBJ2-3; D gene unclear. CDR3 length: 12 residues. V shed 5 bases and J shed 7 bases, with 10 bases lying between them. CDR1 is MNHEY and CDR2 is SMNVEV in the germline V gene (reference sequence). As DNA, the CDR3 is TGTGCCAGCAGTCCTGGACCGAATACGCAGTATTTT. It is translated as CASSPGPNTQYF.

There are many counts of this clonotype. The chain recombines TRBV12-3 or TRBV12-4 with TRBJ1-4; D call uncertain. Trimming cost V 4 bases and J 7 bases, with 13 bases left between them. The length of the CDR3 is 14 residues. In nucleotides, the CDR3 is TGTGCCAGCAGTTCGCCGGCAGGCGGTGAAAAACTGTTTTTT. Amino acids: CASSSPAGGEKLFF.

This clonotype was detected many times. The V call is TRBV9, the J call TRBJ2-1; 9 bases map to TRBD2. V lost 4 bases to trimming and J lost 4 bases; unmatched junction nucleotides: 6. The length of the CDR3 is 15 residues. Looked up from germline, CDR1 is SGDLS and CDR2 is YYNGEE. CDR3 loop: CASSLTSGDYNEQFF. CDR3 bases: TGTGCCAGCAGCCTGACTAGCGGTGATTACAATGAGCAGTTCTTC.

This clonotype has only a few counts. V usage is TRBV9 and J usage is TRBJ2-3; D possibly matches TRBD1 or TRBD2 (5 bases each). V lost 6 bases, J lost 4 bases, and 21 bases lay in between. Germline values: CDR1 SGDLS, CDR2 YYNGEE. The CDR3 is 16 amino acids. The CDR3 sequence is CASTPVSEGSADTQYF. The CDR3 DNA reads TGTGCCAGCACACCCGTCTCTGAGGGGTCTGCAGATACGCAGTATTTT.

The chain is built from TRBV7-3 and TRBJ2-1; no definite D call. Trimming took 3 bases from V and 0 from J, leaving 9 bases between them. The CDR3 has 15 residues. CDR1 SGHTA and CDR2 FQGTGA come from the germline V gene. The CDR3 protein is CASSFDSLSYNEQFF. The DNA for the CDR3 is TGTGCCAGCAGCTTCGATTCTCTCTCCTACAATGAGCAGTTCTTC.

The chain links TRBV29-1 to TRBJ1-1; weak D call: TRBD1 (6 bases). Trimming removed 3 bases from V and 5 bases from J, with 16 bases in between. The germline CDR1 and CDR2 sequences are SQVTM and ANQGSEA. The CDR3 consists of 14 residues. The CDR3 reads CSVDVTGGQTEAFF. The DNA of the CDR3 is TGCAGCGTTGATGTGACGGGGGGGCAAACTGAAGCTTTCTTT. The whole variable domain, filled in from reference TRBV29-1 and TRBJ1-1, reads SAVISQKPSRDICQRGTSLTIQCQVDSQVTMMFWYRQQPGQSLTLIATANQGSEATYESGFVIDKFPISRPNLTFSTLTVSNMSPEDSSIYLCSVDVTGGQTEAFFGQGTRLTVV.

This clonotype was seen a handful of times. This chain joins TRBV7-2 and TRBJ2-6; D possibly corresponds to TRBD2 (5 bases). V gave up 8 bases and J gave up 0 bases, with 8 bases separating them. This CDR3 region has 14 residues. Germline V gene lookup returns CDR1 SGHTA and CDR2 FQGNSA. The CDR3 nucleotides read TGTGCCAGCGGACTGTACTCTGGGGCCAACGTCCTGACTTTC. Protein: CASGLYSGANVLTF.

There are many counts of this clonotype. V is TRBV4-2 and J is TRBJ2-3, with TRBD2 as a possible D gene (6 bases). Germline values: CDR1 LGHNA, CDR2 YNFKEQ. This CDR3 is built from 15 residues. V was clipped by 7 bases and J by 4 bases, with 18 bases between them. CDR3 residues: CASTQQPSAADTQYF. The CDR3 bases are TGTGCCAGCACCCAGCAACCTAGCGCGGCAGATACGCAGTATTTT.

In this sample, this clonotype turned up a few times. V is TRBV5-6 and J is TRBJ2-5, with D unclear. V shed 6 bases and J shed 10 bases, with 19 bases lying between them. Germline loops: CDR1 SGHDT, CDR2 YYEEEE. The CDR3 loop spans 13 amino acids. The CDR3 here is CASNHFRCQVQYF. The CDR3, as DNA: TGTGCCAGCAACCACTTCCGCTGTCAAGTCCAGTACTTC.

As regards this clonotype: One end of the junction is discordant with germline, which a read error may explain. The chain has TRBV12-3 or TRBV12-4 and TRBJ2-7; D might be TRBD1 (5 bases). This CDR3 region has 12 residues. The CDR3: CDSSFDSNEQYF. In DNA, the CDR3 is TGTGACAGCAGTTTCGACAGTAACGAGCAGTACTTC.

This clonotype was counted between two and nine times. The chain combines TRBV2 with TRBJ1-5; D gene uncertain. Germline CDR1 SNHLY, CDR2 FYNNEI. V was cut by 5 bases and J by 6 bases, with 11 bases left in between. The CDR3 is 13 residues long. The CDR3 reads CASSPLERQPQHF. The CDR3 nucleotides are TGTGCCAGCAGTCCCCTTGAGCGTCAGCCCCAGCATTTT. Variable domain in full (rest from reference TRBV2 and TRBJ1-5): EPEVTQTPSHQVTQMGQEVILRCVPISNHLYFYWYRQILGQKVEFLVSFYNNEISEKSEIFDDQFSVERPDGSNFTLKIRSTKLEDSAMYFCASSPLERQPQHFGDGTRLSIL.

In this sample, this clonotype turned up a few times. The J gene is TRBJ1-2, the V gene TRBV6-6; no definite D call. Trimming pared 8 bases from V and 8 bases from J, leaving 21 bases between. Germline V gene lookup returns CDR1 MNHNY and CDR2 SVGAGI (reference sequence). The CDR3 is made up of 14 amino acids. CDR3 sequence (DNA): TGTGCCAGCCGCCCTCCCAGTACTCGGCAAGGCTACACCTTC. Protein product: CASRPPSTRQGYTF.

This clonotype was recorded a few times. This chain connects TRBV13 to TRBJ2-7; 7 bases are shared with TRBD2. Unmatched junction bases numbered 8, after V lost 3 bases and J lost 3 bases. This CDR3 has 15 residues. Germline V gene sequence: CDR1 PRHDT, CDR2 FYEKMQ (reference sequence). This CDR3 reads CASSFVGGFVYEQYF. The CDR3 region has the DNA TGTGCCAGCAGCTTCGTCGGGGGGTTCGTCTACGAGCAGTACTTC.

A few counts support this clonotype. This chain links TRBV6-2 or TRBV6-3 with TRBJ2-1, with a possible D match to TRBD2 (5 bases). Per the germline V gene, CDR1 is MNHEY and CDR2 is SVGEGT. The V and J ends lost 7 bases and 10 bases respectively, with 14 bases between them. This CDR3 has 12 residues. DNA for the CDR3: TGTGCCAGCACCCCCGGCGGAGGAGAGCAGTTCTTC. It specifies CASTPGGGEQFF.